The rows below give T cell receptor beta chains drawn from one sample of a study of identical twins. TCRdb analysed the 5' RACE reads with MiXCR anew, one entry per CDR3 protein. Among fewer than 500,000 distinct CDR3 sequences listed, 13% to 15% were seen once. The same sample was also studied in work on yellow fever vaccine responses in identical twins.

Sequencing was carried out using CD4+ T cells sorted from blood. Receptor source: a young woman in good health. CDR3s include the opening cysteine and the closing phenylalanine or tryptophan. D genes are given only for firm matches. Size tells how often a clone was seen (once, few, many) or the class of an expanded clone, and some rows leave it out.

>many|TRBJ1-2|.|TRBV20-1
TGCAGTGCTAGAGTCTCTATCGGGTTGTATGGCTACACCTTC
CSARVSIGLYGYTF
>.|TRBJ2-2|.|TRBV7-2
TGTGCCAGCAGCTTAGCGCACTCGGGGGCCGGGGAGCTGTTTTTT
CASSLAHSGAGELFF
>.|TRBJ2-5|TRBD2|TRBV4-3
TGCGCCAGCAGCCTTGGGACTAGCGGGAGCCAAGAGACCCAGTACTTC
CASSLGTSGSQETQYF
>few|TRBJ2-1|.|TRBV10-2
TGCGCCAGCCAGGCCTCTAATTTTTGGGAGCAGTTCTTC
CASQASNFWEQFF
>few|TRBJ2-7|.|TRBV24-1
TGTGCCACCAGGTATACTAACGGACTACAGACCGAGCAGTACTTC
CATRYTNGLQTEQYF
>many|TRBJ2-5|.|TRBV12-3/TRBV12-4
TGTGCCAGCAGTACCACATCCTACCAAGAGACCCAGTACTTC
CASSTTSYQETQYF
>few|TRBJ2-1|.|TRBV3-1
TGTGCCAGCAGCCAAGTGCTTGGCAGCTACAATGAGCAGTTCTTC
CASSQVLGSYNEQFF
>.|TRBJ2-4|TRBD2|TRBV14
TGTGCCAGCAGCCAAGAGGGTCGGCTAGCGGGAGGAGGAAACATTCAGTACTTC
CASSQEGRLAGGGNIQYF
>.|TRBJ2-3|.|TRBV9
TGTGCCAGCAGCGCAAGACTAGAACAAGATACGCAGTATTTT
CASSARLEQDTQYF
>.|TRBJ2-4|.|TRBV20-1
TGCAGTGCTAGAAGACTAGGGGCTGAGTACTTC
CSARRLGAEYF
>.|TRBJ2-7|TRBD2|TRBV10-3
TGTGCCACCCTGTCTAGCGGGAGGAAGGGCTCCTACGAGCAGTACTTC
CATLSSGRKGSYEQYF
>.|TRBJ2-7|TRBD1|TRBV25-1
TGTGCCAGCAGTCAAACTGGACAGGGATACGAGCAGTACTTC
CASSQTGQGYEQYF
>.|TRBJ1-2|.|TRBV9
TGTGCCAGCAGCGTCCAAGGGGCGCTTGGCTATACCTTC
CASSVQGALGYTF
>few|TRBJ2-1|TRBD2|TRBV5-1
TGCGCCAGCAGCTTGATCGGCGGGAGGCCCATACTCACCGGGACGGGCAATGAGCAGTTCTTC
CASSLIGGRPILTGTGNEQFF
>few|TRBJ1-5|TRBD1|TRBV5-6
TGTGCCAGCAGCTTTAACAGGGGGGATAGCAATCAGCCCCAGCATTTT
CASSFNRGDSNQPQHF
>.|TRBJ2-1|TRBD2|TRBV18
TGTGCCAGCCACTTACCCCCCGGGACTAGCGGCTACAATGAGCAGTTCTTC
CASHLPPGTSGYNEQFF
>.|TRBJ2-3|.|TRBV5-8
TGTGCCAGCAGCACCCGGTTTGGCAGCGCCAACACAGATACGCAGTATTTT
CASSTRFGSANTDTQYF
>many|TRBJ2-2|.|TRBV20-1
TGCAGTGCGTCCCCAGGGGGGCGGACCGGGGAGCTGTTTTTT
CSASPGGRTGELFF
>.|TRBJ2-7|.|TRBV28
TGTGCCAGCAGACTCACCGGGGGAACCTACGAGCAGTACTTC
CASRLTGGTYEQYF
>few|TRBJ2-1|TRBD2|TRBV6-1
TGTGCCAGCACCAGGGAGGGGAATCATGAGCAGTTCTTC
CASTREGNHEQFF
>.|TRBJ1-1|.|TRBV7-2
TGTGCCAGCAGCTTAGAAGGGGGACGGACTGAAGCTTTCTTT
CASSLEGGRTEAFF
>many|TRBJ2-1|TRBD2|TRBV29-1
TGCAGCGTCAAGTCCGGGACTATGCTGCGCAATGAGCAGTTCTTC
CSVKSGTMLRNEQFF
>.|TRBJ2-3|.|TRBV12-3/TRBV12-4
TGTGCCAGCAGCCCGCGGGGTCCTGGGACAGATACGCAGTATTTT
CASSPRGPGTDTQYF